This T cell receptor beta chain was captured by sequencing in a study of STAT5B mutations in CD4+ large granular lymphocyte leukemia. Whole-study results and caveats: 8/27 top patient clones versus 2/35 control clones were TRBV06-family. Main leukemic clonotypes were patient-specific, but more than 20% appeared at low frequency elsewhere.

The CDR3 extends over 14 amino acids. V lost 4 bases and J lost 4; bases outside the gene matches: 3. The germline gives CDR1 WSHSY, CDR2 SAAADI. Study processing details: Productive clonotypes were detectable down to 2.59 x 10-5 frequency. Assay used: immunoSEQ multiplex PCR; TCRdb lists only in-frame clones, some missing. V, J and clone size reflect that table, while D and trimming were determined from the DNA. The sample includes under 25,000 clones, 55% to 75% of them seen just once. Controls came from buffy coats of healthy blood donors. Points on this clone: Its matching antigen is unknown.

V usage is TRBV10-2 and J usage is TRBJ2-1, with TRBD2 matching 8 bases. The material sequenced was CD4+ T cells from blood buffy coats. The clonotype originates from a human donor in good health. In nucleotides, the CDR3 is TGCGCCAGCAGTGCCCCGGGGGGGTACAATGAGCAGTTCTTC. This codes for CASSAPGGYNEQFF.